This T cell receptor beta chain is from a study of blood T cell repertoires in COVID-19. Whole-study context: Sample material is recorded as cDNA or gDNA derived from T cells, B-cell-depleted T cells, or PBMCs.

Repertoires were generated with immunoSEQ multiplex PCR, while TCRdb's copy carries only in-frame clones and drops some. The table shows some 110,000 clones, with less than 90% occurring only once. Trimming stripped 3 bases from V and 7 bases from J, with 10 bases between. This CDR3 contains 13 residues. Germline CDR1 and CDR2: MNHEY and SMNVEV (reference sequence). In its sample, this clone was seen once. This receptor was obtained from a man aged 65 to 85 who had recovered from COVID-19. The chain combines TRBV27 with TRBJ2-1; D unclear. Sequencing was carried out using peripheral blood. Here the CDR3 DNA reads TGTGCCAGCAGTTTGAGAGTAGATAATGAGCAGTTCTTC. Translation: CASSLRVDNEQFF.